The present entry profiles one T cell receptor beta chain with its context. V dropped 5 bases and J dropped 6 bases, with 17 bases sitting between them. This CDR3 has 14 amino acids. This sample stems from a study of CD8+CD57+ T cells in acquired aplastic anemia. Using genomic DNA as the template, TCR beta VDJ and CDR3 profiling was carried out. TCRdb re-analysed the reads in MiXCR, keeping a single row per CDR3 protein. The profile covers under 200,000 distinct CDR3 sequences, with roughly 40% appearing a single time and 0.9% to 1.2% taken by the ten largest. Sequencing was performed on sorted CD4+, CD8+, or CD8+CD57+ T cells (not recorded which) from PBMCs. The rearrangement uses TRBV12-3 or TRBV12-4 and TRBJ2-7, with D perhaps TRBD1 (6 bases). The source is a human donor in good health. CDR3 loop: CASSPSQGLGEQYF. CDR3 in DNA: TGTGCCAGCAGTCCTTCACAGGGTCTAGGCGAGCAGTACTTC.